This T cell receptor (beta chain) was obtained from a study of early T cells in non-severe SARS-CoV-2 infection. Study background: Sequencing was performed on bulk RNA from unsorted whole blood, leaving chains unpaired.

Attachment of unique molecular identifiers to individual cDNA molecules was performed. TCRdb re-analysed the 5' RACE reads in MiXCR, keeping a single row per CDR3 protein. There are 30,000 to 40,000 distinct CDR3 sequences in the sample; 6% to 7.5% occur only once, and approximately 13% lies in the top ten. CDR3 length: 15 residues. V lost 5 bases, J lost 7 bases, and 8 bases stayed unmatched. The sample holds many counts of this clonotype. The antigen is unknown. Study outcomes and limitations: The study's VDJdb matching favored anti-spike CD8 responses and missed private and CD4 specificities.

The clonotype was recovered from an adult who was a healthcare worker with PCR-confirmed SARS-CoV-2 infection or an uninfected control (not recorded which). The specimen comprised whole blood, sampled at baseline. The gene calls are TRBV12-3 or TRBV12-4 and TRBJ1-5, with 10 bases lining up with TRBD1. The CDR3 region has the DNA TGTGCCAGCAGTACCGGACAGGGGGACTTGCAGCCCCAGCATTTT. This gives the protein CASSTGQGDLQPQHF.